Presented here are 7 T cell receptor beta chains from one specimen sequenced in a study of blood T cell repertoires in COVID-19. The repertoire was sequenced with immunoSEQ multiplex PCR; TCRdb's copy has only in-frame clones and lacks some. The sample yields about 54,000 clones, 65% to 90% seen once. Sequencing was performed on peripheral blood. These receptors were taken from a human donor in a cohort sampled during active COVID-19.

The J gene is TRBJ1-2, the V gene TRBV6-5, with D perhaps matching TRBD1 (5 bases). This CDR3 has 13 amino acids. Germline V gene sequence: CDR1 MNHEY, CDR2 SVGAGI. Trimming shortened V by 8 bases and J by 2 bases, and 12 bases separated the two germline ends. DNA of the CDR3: TGTGCCAGCCGAGACAGACAAAACTATGGCTACACCTTC. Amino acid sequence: CASRDRQNYGYTF.

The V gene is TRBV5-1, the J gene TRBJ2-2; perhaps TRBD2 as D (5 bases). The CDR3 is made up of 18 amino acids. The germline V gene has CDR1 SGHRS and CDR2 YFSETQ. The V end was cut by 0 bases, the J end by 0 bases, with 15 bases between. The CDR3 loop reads CASSLAGDSYTNTGELFF. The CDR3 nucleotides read TGCGCCAGCAGCTTGGCCGGGGATAGCTACACGAACACCGGGGAGCTGTTTTTT.

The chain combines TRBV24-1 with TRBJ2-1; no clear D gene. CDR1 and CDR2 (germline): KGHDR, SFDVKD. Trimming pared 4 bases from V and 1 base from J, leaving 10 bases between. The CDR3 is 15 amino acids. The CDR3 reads CATSDSIGSYNEQFF. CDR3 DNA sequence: TGTGCCACCAGTGACTCTATCGGTTCCTACAATGAGCAGTTCTTC.

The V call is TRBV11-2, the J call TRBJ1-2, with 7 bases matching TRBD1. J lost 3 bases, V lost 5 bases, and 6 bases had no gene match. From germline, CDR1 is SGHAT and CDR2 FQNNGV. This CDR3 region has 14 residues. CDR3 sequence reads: CASSPRTGDYGYTF. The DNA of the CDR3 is TGTGCCAGCAGCCCCCGGACAGGAGACTATGGCTACACCTTC.

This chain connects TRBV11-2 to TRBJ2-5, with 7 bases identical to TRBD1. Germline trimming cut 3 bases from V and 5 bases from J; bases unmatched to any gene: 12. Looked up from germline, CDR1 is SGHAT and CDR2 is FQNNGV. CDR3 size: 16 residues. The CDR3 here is CASSFSPSTGWETQYF. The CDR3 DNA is TGTGCCAGCAGCTTCTCCCCCTCGACAGGGTGGGAGACCCAGTACTTC.

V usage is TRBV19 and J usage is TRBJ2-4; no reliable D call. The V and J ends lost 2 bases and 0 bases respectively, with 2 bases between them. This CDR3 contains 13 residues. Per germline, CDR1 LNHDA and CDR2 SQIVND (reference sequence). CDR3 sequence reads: CASSILAKNIQYF. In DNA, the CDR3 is TGTGCCAGTAGTATACTAGCCAAAAACATTCAGTACTTC.

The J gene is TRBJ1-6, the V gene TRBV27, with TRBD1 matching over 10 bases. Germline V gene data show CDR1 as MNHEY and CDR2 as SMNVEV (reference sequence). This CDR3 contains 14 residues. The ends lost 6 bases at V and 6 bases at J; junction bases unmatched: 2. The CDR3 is CASSRTGGNSPLHF. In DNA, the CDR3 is TGTGCCAGCAGCCGGACAGGGGGTAATTCACCCCTCCACTTT.